The 26 T cell receptor beta chains presented below share a single source sample, sequenced in a study of blood T cell repertoires in COVID-19. Assay used: immunoSEQ multiplex PCR; TCRdb lists only in-frame clones, some missing. The table shows 250,000 to 300,000 clones, with about nine tenths occurring only once. The sample was peripheral blood. The receptors were gathered from a woman aged 30 to 39 with active or convalescent COVID-19.

A word on this clone: Additional DNA sequences in this sample encode the identical CDR3. This chain connects TRBV6-4 to TRBJ2-3, with D maybe TRBD2 (6 bases). The V end lost 6 bases, the J end lost 0 bases, and 13 bases lay between the germline ends. Per germline, CDR1 MRHNA and CDR2 SNTAGT. CDR3 length: 15 amino acids. CDR3 sequence: CASSEGAGSTDTQYF. The CDR3 DNA is TGTGCCAGCAGCGAAGGGGCGGGGAGCACAGATACGCAGTATTTT.

This chain's CDR3 is CATSREGQGYGYTF. The CDR3 DNA sequence: TGTGCCACCAGCAGAGAAGGACAGGGCTACGGCTACACCTTC. The rearrangement links TRBV15 to TRBJ1-2; 8 nucleotides align to TRBD1. Germline V gives CDR1 LNHNV, CDR2 YYDKDF (reference sequence). With 0 bases clipped from V and 8 bases from J, the junction kept 5 bases outside the gene matches. This CDR3 contains 14 residues.

This clone was detected a few times. This rearrangement joins TRBV15 to TRBJ1-3; the D is unclear. Per the germline V gene, CDR1 is LNHNV and CDR2 is YYDKDF (reference sequence). The CDR3 contains 14 residues. Trimming left V 1 base short and J 4 bases short, with 8 bases between. The CDR3 bases are TGTGCCACCAGCAGAGTACGTGAGGGAAACACCATATATTTT. This gives the protein CATSRVREGNTIYF.

This chain joins TRBV4-2 and TRBJ1-6; possible D gene TRBD1, 5 bases. Per germline, CDR1 LGHNA and CDR2 YNFKEQ. This CDR3 contains 17 residues. Trimming stripped 1 base from V and 7 bases from J, with 17 bases between. DNA of the CDR3: TGTGCCAGCAGCCAAGTCCCCTTCCAGGGCAGGAATTCACCCCTCCACTTT. Protein sequence: CASSQVPFQGRNSPLHF.

V gene TRBV12-3 or TRBV12-4 combines with J gene TRBJ1-2; D remains ambiguous. There are 13 residues in the CDR3. V was shortened by 3 bases and J by 1 base, with 6 bases between the two germline ends. CDR3 residues: CASSFVGNYGYTF. The CDR3 region has the DNA TGTGCCAGCAGTTTTGTCGGTAACTATGGCTACACCTTC.

The V gene is TRBV30, the J gene TRBJ2-2, with a weak D call TRBD2 (5 bases). The germline gives CDR1 GTSNPN, CDR2 SVGIG (reference sequence). CDR3 length equals 13 residues. The V gene lost 2 bases and the J gene lost 5 bases, with 9 bases spanning the gap. This chain's CDR3 is CAWSSGNTGELFF. The CDR3 DNA sequence: TGTGCCTGGAGTTCGGGAAATACCGGGGAGCTGTTTTTT.

The chain has TRBV29-1 and TRBJ1-1; D might be TRBD1 (6 bases). The CDR3 loop spans 11 amino acids. Trimming pared 3 bases from V and 9 bases from J, leaving 11 bases between. Looked up from germline, CDR1 is SQVTM and CDR2 is ANQGSEA. The chain's CDR3 is CSVEDGTQAFF. DNA of the CDR3: TGCAGCGTTGAGGACGGGACACAAGCTTTCTTT.

The J gene is TRBJ1-2, the V gene TRBV6-6, with D unresolved. V lost 2 bases and J lost 7, with 8 bases in between. Germline V lookup: CDR1 MNHNY, CDR2 SVGAGI (reference sequence). CDR3 size: 12 residues. CDR3 residues: CASSYLEAGYTF. In DNA form, the CDR3 reads TGTGCCAGCAGTTACCTGGAGGCTGGCTACACCTTC.

The J gene is TRBJ1-6, the V gene TRBV5-4, with D possibly TRBD1 on 6 matching bases. V dropped 0 bases and J dropped 7 bases, with 17 bases sitting between them. The length of the CDR3 is 17 residues. Looked up from germline, CDR1 is SGHNT and CDR2 is YYREEE (reference sequence). This CDR3 is CASSLGGGREGNSPLHF. CDR3 sequence (DNA): TGTGCCAGCAGCTTGGGGGGGGGCAGGGAAGGCAATTCACCCCTCCACTTT.

The CDR3 nucleotides are TGTGCCAGCAGTTTAGGGCTTCCTCGGCCAGATACGCAGTATTTT. Its protein is CASSLGLPRPDTQYF. The V gene is TRBV28, the J gene TRBJ2-3; no clear D. Germline V CDR1 and CDR2: MDHEN, SYDVKM. The CDR3 totals 15 residues. V lost 2 bases to trimming and J lost 4 bases, with 13 bases between them.

This clone was seen a single time. The chain links TRBV30 to TRBJ1-6; maybe TRBD1 (6 bases). V lost 4 bases and J 7 bases, leaving 17 bases between the germline ends. Germline assignment: CDR1 GTSNPN and CDR2 SVGIG (reference sequence). The CDR3 covers 15 residues. As DNA, the CDR3 is TGTGCCTGGACCCTGGGGGGGGCCGGCAATTCACCCCTCCACTTT. This encodes CAWTLGGAGNSPLHF.

The count of this clone is one. The V and J genes are TRBV29-1 and TRBJ2-7, with a tentative D call TRBD1 (7 bases). The V gene's germline CDR1 is SQVTM and CDR2 ANQGSEA. The CDR3 totals 15 residues. Trimming left V 4 bases short and J 2 bases short, with 18 bases between. The chain's CDR3 is CSVGGDDRDAYEQYF. The CDR3 DNA reads TGCAGCGTTGGGGGGGATGACAGGGACGCCTACGAGCAGTACTTC.

The chain links TRBV27 to TRBJ1-1; TRBD1 might be the D (6 bases). Germline V gene sequence: CDR1 MNHEY, CDR2 SMNVEV (reference sequence). The CDR3 spans 16 residues. Trimming took 3 bases from V and 8 from J, leaving 22 bases between them. CDR3 amino acids: CASSLGYFRGHDEAFF. CDR3 in DNA: TGTGCCAGCAGTTTGGGATACTTCAGGGGCCATGACGAAGCTTTCTTT.

The CDR3 region has the DNA TGCAGCGCCCGGTACACTGAAGCTTTCTTT. Encoded protein: CSARYTEAFF. The chain links TRBV29-1 to TRBJ1-1; D is undetermined. The germline CDR1 and CDR2 sequences are SQVTM and ANQGSEA. The ends were cut back, 7 bases at V and 3 bases at J, with 6 bases in the middle. This CDR3 has 10 amino acids.

The chain employs TRBV4-3 and TRBJ1-4, with D possibly being TRBD1 (5 bases). V gave up 0 bases and J gave up 7 bases, with 15 bases separating them. The CDR3 is 16 amino acids. Per germline, CDR1 LGHNA and CDR2 YSLEER. The CDR3 loop is CASSQDRAGRGEKLFF. DNA for the CDR3: TGCGCCAGCAGCCAAGATAGAGCAGGGCGGGGTGAAAAACTGTTTTTT.

The chain recombines TRBV7-9 with TRBJ2-5; maybe TRBD1 (5 bases). CDR3 length: 15 residues. V lost 5 bases, J lost 5 bases, and 18 bases lay in between. Germline CDR1 reads SEHNR; CDR2 reads FQNEAQ (reference sequence). CDR3 sequence: CASSQGHLLGETQYF. CDR3 bases: TGTGCCAGCAGCCAAGGACACCTCCTAGGGGAGACCCAGTACTTC.

CDR3: CATSDPSDTFNEQFF. The CDR3 nucleotides are TGTGCCACCAGTGATCCCTCGGACACCTTCAATGAGCAGTTCTTC. The chain recombines TRBV24-1 with TRBJ2-1; perhaps TRBD1 as D (5 bases). V lost 3 bases and J lost 6, with 14 bases in between. This CDR3 has 15 residues. Germline V gives CDR1 KGHDR, CDR2 SFDVKD.

The gene calls are TRBV7-8 and TRBJ2-7; 9 positions match TRBD1. Losses at the gene ends were 6 bases for V and 1 base for J; bases not matched to a gene: 7. This CDR3 is 15 amino acids long. CDR1 is SGHVS, CDR2 FQNEAQ, per germline. The CDR3 loop reads CASSTGGVRSYEQYF. CDR3 DNA sequence: TGTGCCAGCAGTACAGGGGGCGTTAGGTCCTACGAGCAGTACTTC. Full variable domain (remainder filled in from reference TRBV7-8 and TRBJ2-7): GAGVSQSPRYKVAKRGQDVALRCDPISGHVSLFWYQQALGQGPEFLTYFQNEAQLDKSGLPSDRFFAERPEGSVSTLKIQRTQQEDSAVYLCASSTGGVRSYEQYFGPGTRLTVT.

The count of this clone is one. The chain joins TRBV3-1 (or the pseudogene TRBV3-2) to TRBJ2-7, with 11 bases matching TRBD2. CDR1 is LGHDT and CDR2 is YNNKEL in the germline V gene (reference sequence). V shed 5 bases and J 3 bases; nucleotides not matched to a gene: 0. The CDR3 is 13 residues long. This chain's CDR3 is CASSTSGGYEQYF. In DNA form, the CDR3 reads TGTGCCAGCAGCACTAGCGGGGGCTACGAGCAGTACTTC.

The CDR3 loop reads CASSPLTGFQETQYF. The CDR3 bases are TGTGCCAGCAGCCCCCTTACAGGATTCCAAGAGACCCAGTACTTC. The chain carries TRBV5-5 and TRBJ2-5, with a weak D call TRBD1 (5 bases). The CDR3 contains 15 residues. CDR1 SGHKS and CDR2 YYEKEE come from the germline V gene (reference sequence). V was clipped by 4 bases and J by 1 base, with 14 bases between them.

The chain uses TRBV20-1 and TRBJ2-3; no clear D gene. Looked up from germline, CDR1 is DFQATT and CDR2 is SNEGSKA (reference sequence). V shed 3 bases and J shed 3 bases, with 10 bases lying between them. This CDR3 contains 13 residues. In nucleotides, the CDR3 is TGCAGTGCTAGTCCCCTCAGGACAGATACGCAGTATTTT. It is translated as CSASPLRTDTQYF.

The chain joins TRBV28 to TRBJ1-2, with D unclear. V lost 10 bases and J 4 bases, leaving 10 bases between the germline ends. Germline-derived CDR1 and CDR2 are MDHEN and SYDVKM. The CDR3 totals 11 residues. The CDR3 DNA reads as TGTGCCACTTGGGAGAGCTATGGCTACACCTTC. Protein: CATWESYGYTF.

V usage is TRBV7-9 and J usage is TRBJ1-1, with TRBD1 matching over 8 bases. V lost 5 bases to trimming and J lost 1 base; unmatched junction nucleotides: 6. The CDR3 loop spans 15 amino acids. CDR1 and CDR2 from the germline V gene are SEHNR and FQNEAQ (reference sequence). CDR3 residues: CASSPRQGTNTEAFF. CDR3 coding DNA: TGTGCCAGCAGCCCCAGACAGGGGACGAACACTGAAGCTTTCTTT.

DNA for the CDR3: TGTGCCAGCAGCACCACCCGGGCCCGGGGGAATGAAAAACTGTTTTTT. As protein: CASSTTRARGNEKLFF. V gene TRBV28 combines with J gene TRBJ1-4; a weak D match, TRBD1 (5 bases). The V end was cut by 6 bases, the J end by 5 bases, with 19 bases between. The CDR3 is made up of 16 amino acids. Germline-derived CDR1 and CDR2 are MDHEN and SYDVKM. Combining the CDR3 with reference TRBV28 and TRBJ1-4 gives the whole variable domain DVKVTQSSRYLVKRTGEKVFLECVQDMDHENMFWYRQDPGLGLRLIYFSYDVKMKEKGDIPEGYSVSREKKERFSLILESASTNQTSMYLCASSTTRARGNEKLFFGSGTQLSVL.

The rearrangement uses TRBV19 and TRBJ2-7; TRBD1 matches 8 bases. The germline V gene encodes CDR1 LNHDA and CDR2 SQIVND (reference sequence). V trimming: 5 bases; J trimming: 0 bases; junction bases outside the gene matches: 6. This CDR3 is built from 15 residues. CDR3 amino acids: CASSPRTGSSYEQYF. CDR3 sequence (DNA): TGTGCCAGTAGTCCGAGGACAGGGAGCTCCTACGAGCAGTACTTC.

The rearrangement joins TRBV5-4 to TRBJ2-3; 10 bases are shared with TRBD2. Germline values: CDR1 SGHNT, CDR2 YYREEE (reference sequence). This CDR3 region has 18 residues. With 4 bases clipped from V and 0 bases from J, the junction kept 11 bases outside the gene matches. The CDR3 region has the DNA TGTGCCAGCAGCCGAGCTAGCGGGGGAGATTCTAGCACAGATACGCAGTATTTT. It is translated as CASSRASGGDSSTDTQYF.